The sequence of this T cell receptor beta chain was determined in a study of regulatory T cells in long-lasting Graves disease. The overall study: Newly diagnosed Graves' patients had taken antithyroid drugs under 3 months.

CDR1 and CDR2 (germline): SQVTM, ANQGSEA. Trimming took 6 bases from V and 4 from J; bases not matched to a gene: 9. The length of the CDR3 is 14 residues. Construction of TCR beta libraries relied on iRepertoire HTBI primers and on Arm-PCR targeting CDR3 regions. Via MiXCR, TCRdb re-called the multiplex PCR reads, giving one row per CDR3 protein. In the table there are roughly 500,000 distinct CDR3 sequences, 13% of which are singletons. The time point is: newly diagnosed GD, antithyroid drugs for less than 3 months. PBMCs provided the RNA from which the TCR library was made. This sample was shared with a second study, whose subject was T cells in Graves' hyperthyroidism and ophthalmopathy.

The chain carries TRBV29-1 and TRBJ2-3, with 8 bases identical to TRBD1. The source is a man aged 25 to 40 with Graves disease. Sequencing used peripheral blood mononuclear cells (PBMCs), obtained at new diagnosis, from a patient treated with antithyroid drugs. DNA of the CDR3: TGCAGCGTCCCCCGCCCAGGGGGCTCAGATACGCAGTATTTT. It encodes CSVPRPGGSDTQYF.